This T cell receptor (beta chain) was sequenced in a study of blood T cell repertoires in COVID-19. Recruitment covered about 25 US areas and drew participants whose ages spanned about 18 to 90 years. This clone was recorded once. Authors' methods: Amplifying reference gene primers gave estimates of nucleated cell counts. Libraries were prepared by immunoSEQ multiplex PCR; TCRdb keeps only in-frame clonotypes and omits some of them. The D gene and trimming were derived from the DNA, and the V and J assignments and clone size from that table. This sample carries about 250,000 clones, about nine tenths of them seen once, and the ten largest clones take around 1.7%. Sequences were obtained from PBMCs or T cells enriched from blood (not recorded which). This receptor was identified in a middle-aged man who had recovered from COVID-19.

The CDR3 bases are TGTGCCAGCAGTCGCAGGGGGCCAGATACGCAGTATTTT. It yields the protein CASSRRGPDTQYF. The rearrangement uses TRBV28 and TRBJ2-3; the match to TRBD1 covers 8 bases. CDR1 is MDHEN, CDR2 SYDVKM, per germline. Losses at the gene ends were 5 bases for V and 4 bases for J; bases not matched to a gene: 2. The CDR3 is made up of 13 amino acids.